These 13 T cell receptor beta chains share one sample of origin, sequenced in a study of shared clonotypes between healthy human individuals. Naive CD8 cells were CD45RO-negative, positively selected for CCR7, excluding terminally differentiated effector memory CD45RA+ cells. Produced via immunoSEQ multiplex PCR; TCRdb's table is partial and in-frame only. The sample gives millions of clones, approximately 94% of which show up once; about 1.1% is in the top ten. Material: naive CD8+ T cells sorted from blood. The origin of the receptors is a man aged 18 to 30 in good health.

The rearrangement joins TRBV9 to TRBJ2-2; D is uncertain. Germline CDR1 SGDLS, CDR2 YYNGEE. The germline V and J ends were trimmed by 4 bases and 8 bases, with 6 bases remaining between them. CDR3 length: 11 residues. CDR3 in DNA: TGTGCCAGCAGCTCGATAGGGGAGCTGTTTTTT. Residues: CASSSIGELFF.

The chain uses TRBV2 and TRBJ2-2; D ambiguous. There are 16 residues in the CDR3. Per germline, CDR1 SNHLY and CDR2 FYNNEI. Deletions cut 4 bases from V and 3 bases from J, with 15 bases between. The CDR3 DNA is TGTGCCAGCAGTGTGGATCCGGAACGGGACACCGGGGAGCTGTTTTTT. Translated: CASSVDPERDTGELFF. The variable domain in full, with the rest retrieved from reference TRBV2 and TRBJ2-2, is EPEVTQTPSHQVTQMGQEVILRCVPISNHLYFYWYRQILGQKVEFLVSFYNNEISEKSEIFDDQFSVERPDGSNFTLKIRSTKLEDSAMYFCASSVDPERDTGELFFGEGSRLTVL.

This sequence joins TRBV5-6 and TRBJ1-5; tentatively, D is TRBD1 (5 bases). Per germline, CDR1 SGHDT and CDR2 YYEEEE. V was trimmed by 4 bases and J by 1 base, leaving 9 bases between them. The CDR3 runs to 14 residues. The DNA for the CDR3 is TGTGCCAGCAGCACGACAGAGAGCAATCAGCCCCAGCATTTT. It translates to CASSTTESNQPQHF.

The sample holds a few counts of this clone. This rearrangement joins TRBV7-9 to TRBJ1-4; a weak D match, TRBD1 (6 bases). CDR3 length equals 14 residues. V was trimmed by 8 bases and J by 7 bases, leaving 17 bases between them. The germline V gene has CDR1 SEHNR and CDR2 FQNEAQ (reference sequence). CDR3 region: CASGSPRGTEKLFF. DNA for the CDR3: TGTGCCAGCGGCTCCCCCAGGGGAACTGAAAAACTGTTTTTT.

The chain's CDR3 is CASSVGGGALYEQYF. Written as DNA, the CDR3 is TGTGCCAGCAGCGTAGGCGGGGGGGCACTCTACGAGCAGTACTTC. The rearrangement links TRBV9 to TRBJ2-7, with TRBD2 identical over 9 bases. The CDR3 extends over 15 amino acids. Germline V gene sequence: CDR1 SGDLS, CDR2 YYNGEE. Trimming at V came to 0 bases and at J to 3 bases, leaving 4 bases not matched to a gene.

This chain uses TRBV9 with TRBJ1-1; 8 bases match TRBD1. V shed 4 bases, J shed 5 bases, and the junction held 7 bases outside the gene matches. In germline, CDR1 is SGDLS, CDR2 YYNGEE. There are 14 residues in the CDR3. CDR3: CASSQDRVGTEAFF. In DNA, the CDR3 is TGTGCCAGCAGCCAGGACAGGGTGGGGACTGAAGCTTTCTTT.

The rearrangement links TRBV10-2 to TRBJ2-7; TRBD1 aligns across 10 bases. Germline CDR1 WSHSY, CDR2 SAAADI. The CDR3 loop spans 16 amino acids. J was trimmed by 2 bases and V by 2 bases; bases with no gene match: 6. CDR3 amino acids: CASSEPGQGVPYEQYF. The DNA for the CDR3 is TGCGCCAGCAGTGAGCCTGGACAGGGGGTACCCTACGAGCAGTACTTC.

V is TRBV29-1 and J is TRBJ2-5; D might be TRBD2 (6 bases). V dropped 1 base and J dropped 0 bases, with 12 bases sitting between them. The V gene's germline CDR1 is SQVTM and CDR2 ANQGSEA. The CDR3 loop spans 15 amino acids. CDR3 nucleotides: TGCAGCGTTGAAGGGGCGGGACCCGACCAAGAGACCCAGTACTTC. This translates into CSVEGAGPDQETQYF.

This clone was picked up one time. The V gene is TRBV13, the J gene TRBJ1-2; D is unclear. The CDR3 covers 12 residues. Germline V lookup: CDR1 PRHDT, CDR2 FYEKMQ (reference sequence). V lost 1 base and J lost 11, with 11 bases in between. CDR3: CASSLDGFGYTF. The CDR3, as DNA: TGTGCCAGCAGCTTAGACGGATTTGGGTACACCTTC. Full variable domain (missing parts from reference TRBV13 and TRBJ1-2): AAGVIQSPRHLIKEKRETATLKCYPIPRHDTVYWYQQGPGQDPQFLISFYEKMQSDKGSIPDRFSAQQFSDYHSELNMSSLELGDSALYFCASSLDGFGYTFGSGTRLTVV.

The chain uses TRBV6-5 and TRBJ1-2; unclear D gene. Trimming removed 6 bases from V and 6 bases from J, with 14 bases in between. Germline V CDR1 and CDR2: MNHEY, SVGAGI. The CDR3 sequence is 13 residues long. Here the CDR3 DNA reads TGTGCCAGCAGCCCCGGGGAGGGCGATGGCTACACCTTC. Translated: CASSPGEGDGYTF.

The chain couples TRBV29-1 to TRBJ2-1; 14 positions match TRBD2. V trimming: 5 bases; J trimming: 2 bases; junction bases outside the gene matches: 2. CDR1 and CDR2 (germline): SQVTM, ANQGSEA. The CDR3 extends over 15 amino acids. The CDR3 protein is CSVMGLAGAYNEQFF. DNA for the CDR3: TGCAGCGTTATGGGACTAGCGGGGGCCTACAATGAGCAGTTCTTC.

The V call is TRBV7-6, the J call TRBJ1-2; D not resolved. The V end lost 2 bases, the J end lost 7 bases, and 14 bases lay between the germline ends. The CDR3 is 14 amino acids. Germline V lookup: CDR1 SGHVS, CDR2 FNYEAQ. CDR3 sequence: CASSLIAQDGGYTF. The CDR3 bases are TGTGCCAGCAGCTTAATCGCCCAGGATGGTGGCTACACCTTC.

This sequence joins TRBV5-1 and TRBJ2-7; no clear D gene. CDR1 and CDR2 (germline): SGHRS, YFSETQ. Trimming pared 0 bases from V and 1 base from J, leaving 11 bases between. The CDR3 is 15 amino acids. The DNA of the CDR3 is TGCGCCAGCAGCTTGGGGGCGTCGGTATCCTACGAGCAGTACTTC. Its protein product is CASSLGASVSYEQYF.